Reported below is one T cell receptor (beta chain). What it binds is unknown. Repertoires were generated with immunoSEQ multiplex PCR, while TCRdb's copy carries only in-frame clones and drops some. The profile shows about 90,000 clones, around 90% of them singletons. The germline gives CDR1 WNHNN, CDR2 SYGVQD (reference sequence). This CDR3 contains 15 residues. The V end lost 4 bases, the J end lost 5 bases, and 14 bases lay between the germline ends. The entry originates in a study of OX40 agonist ivuxolimab in advanced cancers. Study conclusions and caveats: Both blood CD4+ and CD8+ T cells showed clonal growth by week 6 at 0.1 to 3.0 mg/kg. Relative to CD4+, CD8+ T cells held more expanded clones on average.

Sequenced here: CD4+ or CD8+ T cells sorted from blood, sampled in a trial of the OX40 agonist ivuxolimab. This chain uses TRBV10-1 with TRBJ2-2; possibly TRBD2 for D (6 bases). The sequence was collected from an adult with an advanced solid tumor such as melanoma, head and neck, liver or kidney cancer. This CDR3 is CASSARLGATGELFF. The CDR3 coding sequence is TGCGCCAGCAGTGCCCGACTAGGCGCGACCGGGGAGCTGTTTTTT.